This T cell receptor (beta chain) was observed in a study of cytomegalovirus exposure and HLA in healthy donors. Findings and caveats of the study: At a 0.05 false discovery rate, a later analysis found some 18,000 TCR beta sequences to be associated with HLA alleles. Researchers reported that a few CMV-associated chains were confirmed in vitro as CMV antigen-specific. According to a later analysis, most TCR beta chains associated with CMV appeared HLA-restricted.

With regard to this clone: The antigen is undetermined.

Per germline, CDR1 SGHRS and CDR2 YFSETQ. The CDR3 runs 14 residues. The V gene lost 1 base and the J gene lost 4 bases, with 8 bases spanning the gap. Primers for the PCR totalled 60 Vbeta and 13 Jbeta. Clones were read by immunoSEQ multiplex PCR, and TCRdb kept only the in-frame ones, dropping some. The repertoire holds some 150,000 clones, 75% to 85% seen once, with 9.5% to 12% in the top ten. The receptor was derived from a man over 45 in good health and CMV-seropositive. The V and J genes are TRBV5-1 and TRBJ2-2, with unresolved D. Sequenced: PBMCs. CDR3 nucleotide sequence: TGCGCCAGCAGCTTGCGGTCCTCCACCGGGGAGCTGTTTTTT. It codes for CASSLRSSTGELFF.